The 17 T cell receptor beta chains in this list originate from one sample, sequenced in a study of blood T cell repertoires in COVID-19. Measured with immunoSEQ multiplex PCR; TCRdb has only the in-frame clones, and not every one. The sample lists 50,000 to 65,000 clones, 65% to 85% seen once, with roughly 6% in the top ten. Sequencing was done on a sample of peripheral blood. The receptor set was obtained from a human donor in a cohort sampled during active COVID-19.

The chain uses TRBV27 and TRBJ2-7, with a possible D match to TRBD1 (6 bases). The V gene's germline CDR1 is MNHEY and CDR2 SMNVEV (reference sequence). The CDR3 is made up of 13 amino acids. V was cut by 8 bases and J by 7 bases, with 18 bases left in between. The DNA for the CDR3 is TGTGCCAGCGGATTCGCCTCTGGGACAGAGCAGTACTTC. Amino acid sequence: CASGFASGTEQYF.

J is TRBJ2-3 and V is TRBV13; D is perhaps TRBD1 (5 bases). CDR1 is PRHDT, CDR2 FYEKMQ, per germline (reference sequence). V was pared by 6 bases and J by 0 bases, with 22 bases between. The CDR3 contains 18 residues. The CDR3 here is CASRAPLDRSFSTDTQYF. DNA of the CDR3: TGTGCCAGCAGAGCCCCCCTCGACAGAAGCTTTAGCACAGATACGCAGTATTTT.

This chain uses TRBV9 with TRBJ2-5; 11 bases fit TRBD2. CDR1 and CDR2 (germline): SGDLS, YYNGEE. CDR3 length equals 18 residues. V lost 0 bases and J lost 0; bases outside the gene matches: 7. The DNA for the CDR3 is TGTGCCAGCAGCGTAGGAGGGCTAGCGGGGGGCTACCAAGAGACCCAGTACTTC. This codes for CASSVGGLAGGYQETQYF. The complete variable domain, with remaining parts taken from reference TRBV9 and TRBJ2-5, reads DSGVTQTPKHLITATGQRVTLRCSPRSGDLSVYWYQQSLDQGLQFLIQYYNGEERAKGNILERFSAQQFPDLHSELNLSSLELGDSALYFCASSVGGLAGGYQETQYFGPGTRLLVL.

This chain links TRBV19 with TRBJ1-1; D is uncertain. CDR1 is LNHDA, CDR2 SQIVND, per germline (reference sequence). V was pared by 7 bases and J by 0 bases, with 9 bases between. The CDR3 length is 13 residues. CDR3 sequence: CASMGRMNTEAFF. In nucleotides, the CDR3 is TGTGCCAGTATGGGCAGAATGAACACTGAAGCTTTCTTT.

The gene calls are TRBV3-1 (or the pseudogene TRBV3-2) and TRBJ1-5; D gene uncertain. This CDR3 has 14 amino acids. The V gene's germline CDR1 is LGHDT and CDR2 YNNKEL (reference sequence). With 3 bases removed from V and 1 base from J, the gap between germline ends came to 7 bases. The CDR3, as DNA: TGTGCCAGCAGCCAGCTCGGGAGCAATCAGCCCCAGCATTTT. Translated: CASSQLGSNQPQHF.

CDR3 nucleotides: TGCGCCAGCAGCCAAGATATAGCCAGGGGGAACCAGCCCCAGCATTTT. Its protein is CASSQDIARGNQPQHF. V usage is TRBV4-1 and J usage is TRBJ1-5; 7 bases align to TRBD1. The V and J ends lost 0 bases and 7 bases, in that order; junction bases with no gene match: 9. Germline assignment: CDR1 MGHRA and CDR2 YSYEKL. The CDR3 totals 16 residues.

This CDR3 is CASSRATGGSGTEAFF. CDR3 nucleotide sequence: TGTGCCAGTAGTAGGGCGACAGGGGGAAGTGGCACTGAAGCTTTCTTT. V gene TRBV19 combines with J gene TRBJ1-1; 9 positions agree with TRBD1. Germline CDR1 LNHDA, CDR2 SQIVND (reference sequence). V dropped 4 bases and J dropped 4; count of bases not matched to a gene: 10. The CDR3 has 16 residues.

J is TRBJ2-5 and V is TRBV7-9, with 10 bases fitting TRBD2. This CDR3 has 19 amino acids. Germline trimming cut 4 bases from V and 0 bases from J; bases unmatched to any gene: 14. Germline CDR1 SEHNR, CDR2 FQNEAQ (reference sequence). The CDR3 loop reads CASSSLGTSVLGNQETQYF. CDR3 coding DNA: TGTGCCAGCAGCTCGCTCGGGACTAGCGTCTTGGGGAACCAAGAGACCCAGTACTTC.

This rearrangement joins TRBV5-4 to TRBJ2-5; TRBD2 agrees at 14 bases. Germline CDR1 is SGHNT and CDR2 is YYREEE (reference sequence). This CDR3 comprises 15 residues. Trimming cost V 4 bases and J 5 bases; bases outside gene matches: 4. The CDR3 loop reads CASSRLAGGLETQYF. CDR3 nucleotide sequence: TGTGCCAGCAGCAGACTAGCGGGAGGGCTGGAGACCCAGTACTTC.

This clone was recorded a few times. The rearrangement links TRBV18 to TRBJ2-2; the D gene is possibly TRBD1 (5 bases). Germline CDR1 KGHSH, CDR2 LQKENI. The CDR3 is 15 residues long. Trimming shortened V by 5 bases and J by 5 bases, and 15 bases separated the two germline ends. CDR3 in amino acids: CASSFTTAETGELFF. The DNA for the CDR3 is TGTGCCAGCTCATTCACGACAGCTGAGACCGGGGAGCTGTTTTTT.

The chain employs TRBV19 and TRBJ1-5; D remains unclear. Germline lookup yields CDR1 LNHDA and CDR2 SQIVND (reference sequence). Trimming removed 5 bases from V and 0 bases from J, with 11 bases in between. CDR3 length: 15 residues. CDR3 sequence reads: CASSPGPYSNQPQHF. The CDR3 DNA sequence: TGTGCCAGTAGTCCAGGCCCCTATAGCAATCAGCCCCAGCATTTT. The whole variable domain, filled in from reference TRBV19 and TRBJ1-5, reads DGGITQSPKYLFRKEGQNVTLSCEQNLNHDAMYWYRQDPGQGLRLIYYSQIVNDFQKGDIAEGYSVSREKKESFPLTVTSAQKNPTAFYLCASSPGPYSNQPQHFGDGTRLSIL.

This clone occurred once. The chain uses TRBV11-3 and TRBJ2-7, with 7 bases that match TRBD2. Trimming cost V 3 bases and J 7 bases; bases outside gene matches: 3. CDR1 and CDR2 (germline): SGHNT, YENEEA. The CDR3 extends over 12 amino acids. The CDR3 DNA is TGTGCCAGCAGCTTGCCGGGGGGTGAGCAGTACTTC. This sequence encodes CASSLPGGEQYF.

The chain links TRBV24-1 to TRBJ2-7; 8 nucleotides align to TRBD1. The germline gives CDR1 KGHDR, CDR2 SFDVKD. V shed 7 bases, J shed 7 bases, and the junction held 23 bases outside the gene matches. The CDR3 has 18 amino acids. CDR3 coding DNA: TGTGCCACCAGCAACACCGGGACAGGAGGAAACCCCGTGTCGGAGCAGTACTTC. This translates into CATSNTGTGGNPVSEQYF.

V gene TRBV2 combines with J gene TRBJ2-1, with 9 bases fitting TRBD2. Looked up from germline, CDR1 is SNHLY and CDR2 is FYNNEI. V was pared by 8 bases and J by 2 bases, with 1 base of the junction left unmatched. The CDR3 totals 13 residues. Written as DNA, the CDR3 is TGTGCCAGCGAGCGGGAGGCCTACAATGAGCAGTTCTTC. This encodes CASEREAYNEQFF.

CDR3: CASLGDGGGSTDTQYF. The CDR3 bases are TGTGCCAGCCTGGGGGATGGCGGGGGGTCCACAGATACGCAGTATTTT. This sequence joins TRBV2 and TRBJ2-3; 8 bases agree with TRBD2. CDR1 and CDR2 (germline): SNHLY, FYNNEI. V was pared by 8 bases and J by 2 bases, with 12 bases of the junction left unmatched. The CDR3 has 16 amino acids.

CDR3 protein: CASSREPSGNTIYF. The CDR3 bases are TGCGCCAGCAGTCGGGAGCCCTCTGGAAACACCATATATTTT. The J gene is TRBJ1-3, the V gene TRBV5-1; D remains ambiguous. The germline CDR1 and CDR2 sequences are SGHRS and YFSETQ. V lost 5 bases to trimming and J lost 0 bases, with 9 bases between them. This CDR3 has 14 residues.

The table lists this clone with a count of one. This chain uses TRBV5-1 with TRBJ2-7, with D unclear. Germline V CDR1 and CDR2: SGHRS, YFSETQ. The CDR3 is 14 amino acids. The V end lost 1 base, the J end lost 0 bases, and 8 bases lay between the germline ends. The CDR3 loop is CASSLLSSSYEQYF. Written as DNA, the CDR3 is TGCGCCAGCAGCTTGTTGTCTTCCTCCTACGAGCAGTACTTC.